This T cell receptor beta chain was recovered during a study of blood T cell repertoires in COVID-19. Sequenced by immunoSEQ multiplex PCR; TCRdb stores in-frame clones only, minus some. Among approximately 210,000 clones listed, 86% were seen once. The CDR3 sequence is 14 residues long. Germline assignment: CDR1 SGHDT and CDR2 YYEEEE. Trimming took 2 bases from V and 5 from J, leaving 13 bases between them. The rearrangement links TRBV5-6 to TRBJ1-2; D perhaps matches TRBD1 (6 bases). Material: peripheral blood. The receptor's source is a man younger than 45 who had recovered from COVID-19. The CDR3, as DNA: TGTGCCAGCAGCTTCAGGACAGACTGGTATGGCTACACCTTC. This encodes CASSFRTDWYGYTF.